The entry that follows covers one TCR beta chain sequence. The CDR3 length is 15 residues. J was trimmed by 5 bases and V by 5 bases; bases with no gene match: 6. CDR1 is SGHVS and CDR2 is FQNEAQ in the germline V gene. This entry comes from a study of T cell changes during pregnancy in multiple sclerosis. The repertoire was sequenced with immunoSEQ multiplex PCR; TCRdb's copy has only in-frame clones and lacks some. The sample has 50,000 to 55,000 clones, nearly 95% seen once. The rearrangement links TRBV7-8 to TRBJ2-2; 9 bases agree with TRBD1. The origin of this receptor is a female donor with multiple sclerosis, enrolled in a pregnancy study. This specimen consisted of CD4+ T cells from peripheral blood mononuclear cells, obtained in the third trimester of pregnancy. CDR3 loop: CASSKGQGRTGELFF. CDR3 coding DNA: TGTGCCAGCAGCAAGGGACAGGGTCGAACCGGGGAGCTGTTTTTT.